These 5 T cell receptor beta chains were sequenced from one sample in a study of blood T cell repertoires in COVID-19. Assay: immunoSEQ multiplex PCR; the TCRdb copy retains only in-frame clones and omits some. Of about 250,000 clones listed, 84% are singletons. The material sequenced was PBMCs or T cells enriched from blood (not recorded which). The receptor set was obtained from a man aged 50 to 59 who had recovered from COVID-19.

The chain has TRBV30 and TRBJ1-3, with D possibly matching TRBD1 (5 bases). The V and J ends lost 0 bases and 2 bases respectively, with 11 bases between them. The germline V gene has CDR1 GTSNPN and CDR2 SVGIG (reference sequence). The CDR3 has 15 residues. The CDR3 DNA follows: TGTGCCTGGAGTGTGTCCTCAGGGACTGGAAACACCATATATTTT. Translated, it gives CAWSVSSGTGNTIYF.

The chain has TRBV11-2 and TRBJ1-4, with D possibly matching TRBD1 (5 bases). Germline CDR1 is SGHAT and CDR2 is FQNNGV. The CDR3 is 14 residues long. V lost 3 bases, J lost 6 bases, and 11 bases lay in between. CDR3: CASSFGRVYEKLFF. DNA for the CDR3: TGTGCCAGCAGCTTTGGCAGGGTCTATGAAAAACTGTTTTTT.

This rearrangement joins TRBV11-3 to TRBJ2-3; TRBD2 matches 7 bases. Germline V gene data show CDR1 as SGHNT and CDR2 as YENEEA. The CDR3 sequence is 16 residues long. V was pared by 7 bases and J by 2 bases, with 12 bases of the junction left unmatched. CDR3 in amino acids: CASTCQGLPPTDTQYF. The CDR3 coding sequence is TGTGCCAGCACCTGCCAGGGACTACCTCCCACAGATACGCAGTATTTT.

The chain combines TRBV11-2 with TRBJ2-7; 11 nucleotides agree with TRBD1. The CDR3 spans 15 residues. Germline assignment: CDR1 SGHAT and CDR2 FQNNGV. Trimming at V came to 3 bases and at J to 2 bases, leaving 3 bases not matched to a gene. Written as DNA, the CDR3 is TGTGCCAGCAGCTTTCGGACAGGGGGCACCTACGAGCAGTACTTC. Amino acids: CASSFRTGGTYEQYF.

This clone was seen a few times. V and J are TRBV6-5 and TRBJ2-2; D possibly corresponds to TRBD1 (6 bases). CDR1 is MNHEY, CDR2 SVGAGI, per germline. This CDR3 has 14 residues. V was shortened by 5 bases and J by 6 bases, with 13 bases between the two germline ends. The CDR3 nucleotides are TGTGCCAGCAGTAAGGCACAGGGTCCCGGGGAGCTGTTTTTT. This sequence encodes CASSKAQGPGELFF.